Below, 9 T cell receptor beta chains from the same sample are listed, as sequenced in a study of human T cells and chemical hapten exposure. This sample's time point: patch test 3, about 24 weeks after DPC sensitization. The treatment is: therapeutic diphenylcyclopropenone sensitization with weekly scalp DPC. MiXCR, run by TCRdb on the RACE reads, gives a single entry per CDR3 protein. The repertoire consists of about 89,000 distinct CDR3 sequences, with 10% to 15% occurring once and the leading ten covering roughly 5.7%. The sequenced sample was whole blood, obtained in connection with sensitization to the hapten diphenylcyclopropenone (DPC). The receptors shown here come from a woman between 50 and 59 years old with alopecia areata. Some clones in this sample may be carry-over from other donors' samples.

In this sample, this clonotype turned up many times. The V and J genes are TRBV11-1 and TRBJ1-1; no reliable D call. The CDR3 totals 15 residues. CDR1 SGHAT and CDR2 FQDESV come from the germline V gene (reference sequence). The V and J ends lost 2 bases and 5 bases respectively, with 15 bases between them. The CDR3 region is CASSLRQSARTEAFF. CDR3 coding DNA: TGTGCCAGCAGCTTAAGGCAATCCGCGAGGACTGAAGCTTTCTTT. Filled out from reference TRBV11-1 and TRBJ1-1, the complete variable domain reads EAEVAQSPRYKITEKSQAVAFWCDPISGHATLYWYRQILGQGPELLVQFQDESVVDDSQLPKDRFSAERLKGVDSTLKIQPAELGDSAMYLCASSLRQSARTEAFFGQGTRLTVV.

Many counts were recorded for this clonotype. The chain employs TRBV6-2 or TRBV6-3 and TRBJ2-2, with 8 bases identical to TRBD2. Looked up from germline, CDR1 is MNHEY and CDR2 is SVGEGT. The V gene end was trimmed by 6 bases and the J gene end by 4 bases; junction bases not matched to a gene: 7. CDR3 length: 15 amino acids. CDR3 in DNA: TGTGCCAGCAGCTGGACTAGCCGAGGCACCGGGGAGCTGTTTTTT. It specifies CASSWTSRGTGELFF.

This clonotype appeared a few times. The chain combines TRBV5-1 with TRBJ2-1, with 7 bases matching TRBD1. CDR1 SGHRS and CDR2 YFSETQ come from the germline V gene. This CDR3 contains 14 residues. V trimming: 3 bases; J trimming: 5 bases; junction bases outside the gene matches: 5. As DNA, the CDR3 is TGCGCCAGCAGCTCCGACAGGGCCAACAATGAGCAGTTCTTC. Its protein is CASSSDRANNEQFF.

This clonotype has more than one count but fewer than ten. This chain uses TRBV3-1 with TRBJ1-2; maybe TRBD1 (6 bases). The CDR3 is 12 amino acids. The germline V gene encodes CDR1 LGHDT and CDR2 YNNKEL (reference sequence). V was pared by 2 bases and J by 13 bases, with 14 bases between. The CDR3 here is CASSQRTEACTF. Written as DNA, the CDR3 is TGTGCCAGCAGCCAACGGACAGAGGCCTGCACCTTC.

The CDR3 nucleotides read TGTGCCAGCAGCTTATGGACAGGGACGACCGGGGAGCTGTTTTTT. Translating gives CASSLWTGTTGELFF. V gene TRBV7-9 combines with J gene TRBJ2-2, with TRBD1 matching over 8 bases. V shed 2 bases, J shed 5 bases, and the junction held 4 bases outside the gene matches. Germline lookup yields CDR1 SEHNR and CDR2 FQNEAQ (reference sequence). This CDR3 has 15 residues.

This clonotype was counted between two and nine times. For the CDR3, the DNA is TGTGCCAGTAGTGCCCCGGGACAGGGAGGAAATCAGCCCCAGCATTTT. This sequence encodes CASSAPGQGGNQPQHF. V and J are TRBV19 and TRBJ1-5, with 9 bases matching TRBD1. From germline, CDR1 is LNHDA and CDR2 SQIVND (reference sequence). The CDR3 length is 16 residues. V gave up 5 bases and J gave up 4 bases; unmatched junction bases: 9.

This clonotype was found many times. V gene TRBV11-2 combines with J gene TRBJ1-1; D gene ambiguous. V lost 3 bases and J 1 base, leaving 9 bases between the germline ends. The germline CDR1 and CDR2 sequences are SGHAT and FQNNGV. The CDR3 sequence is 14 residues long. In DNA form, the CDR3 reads TGTGCCAGCAGCTTTTCTCCGGGGAACACTGAAGCTTTCTTT. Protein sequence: CASSFSPGNTEAFF.

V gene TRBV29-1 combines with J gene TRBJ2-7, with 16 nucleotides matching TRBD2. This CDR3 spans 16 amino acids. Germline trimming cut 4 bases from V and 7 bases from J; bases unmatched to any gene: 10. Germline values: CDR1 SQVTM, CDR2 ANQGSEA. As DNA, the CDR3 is TGCAGCGTTGCCGGGACTAGCGGGAGGGCAGAGGGGGAGCAGTACTTC. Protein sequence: CSVAGTSGRAEGEQYF.

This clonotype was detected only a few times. The CDR3 DNA follows: TGTGCCAGTAGTTCGACAGGTCTGGATACGCAGTATTTT. Translated, it gives CASSSTGLDTQYF. The rearrangement joins TRBV19 to TRBJ2-3, with D perhaps TRBD1 (6 bases). The CDR3 length is 13 residues. The V gene lost 5 bases and the J gene lost 6 bases, with 12 bases spanning the gap. Germline values: CDR1 LNHDA, CDR2 SQIVND (reference sequence).